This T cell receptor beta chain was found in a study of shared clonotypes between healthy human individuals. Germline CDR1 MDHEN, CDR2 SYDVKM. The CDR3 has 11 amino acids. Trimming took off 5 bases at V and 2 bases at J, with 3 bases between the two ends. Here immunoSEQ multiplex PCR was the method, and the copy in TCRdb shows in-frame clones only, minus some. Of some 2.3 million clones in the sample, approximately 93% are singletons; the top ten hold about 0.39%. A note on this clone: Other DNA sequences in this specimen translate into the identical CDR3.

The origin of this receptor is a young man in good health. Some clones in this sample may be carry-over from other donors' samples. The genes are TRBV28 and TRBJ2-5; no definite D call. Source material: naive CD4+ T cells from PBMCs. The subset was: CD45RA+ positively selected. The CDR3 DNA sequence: TGTGCCAGCAGTCTTCAAGAGACCCAGTACTTC. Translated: CASSLQETQYF.